The 5 T cell receptor beta chains in this list originate from one sample, sequenced in a study of T cell repertoires in cytomegalovirus infection (dated by TCRdb to about 2019). This specimen's treatment or condition label, interpreted: in vitro stimulation with specific CMV peptide epitopes to enrich CMV-specific T cells. Sequencer: Illumina HiSeq 1500. TCRdb trimmed the raw reads at Q25, called clones with MiXCR and kept productive beta chains. Rows matching on CDR3 protein sequence are summarized as one entry with the most common DNA and genes. The sample table shows tens of thousands of distinct CDR3 sequences, and around a fifth are seen once. 26% of the sample lies in the top ten. These receptors lack a known antigen. The sequences come from CD8+ T cells from cultured PBMCs, collected from culture after CMV antigen stimulation. All receptors derive from a human donor in good health (CMV status not recorded). Some clones in this sample may be carry-over from other donors' samples.

This clonotype was recorded at least ten times. The chain recombines TRBV12-3 or TRBV12-4 with TRBJ1-3, with D perhaps TRBD1 (6 bases). Deletions cut 6 bases from V and 0 bases from J, with 12 bases between. The CDR3 runs to 15 residues. CDR3 region: CASSHRESSGNTIYF. DNA of the CDR3: TGTGCCAGCAGCCACAGGGAGAGCTCTGGAAACACCATATATTTT.

The V and J genes are TRBV6-2 or TRBV6-3 and TRBJ2-5, with unresolved D. V lost 2 bases and J lost 4, with 8 bases in between. The CDR3 has 13 residues. The germline V gene encodes CDR1 MNHEY and CDR2 SVGEGT. Here the CDR3 DNA reads TGTGCCAGCAGTTACGGTAGCCCAGAGACCCAGTACTTC. It is translated as CASSYGSPETQYF.

The V and J genes are TRBV7-2 and TRBJ2-1, with D perhaps matching TRBD1 or TRBD2 (6 bases each). This CDR3 contains 15 residues. Germline CDR1 reads SGHTA; CDR2 reads FQGNSA. Trimming removed 6 bases at V and 7 bases at J, with 19 bases between. CDR3 residues: CASRSTSGAGNEQFF. The CDR3 region has the DNA TGTGCCAGCAGATCGACCTCAGGGGCGGGGAATGAGCAGTTCTTC.

This chain joins TRBV9 and TRBJ1-5; D is ambiguous. The V end lost 0 bases, the J end lost 3 bases, and 10 bases lay between the germline ends. The germline CDR1 and CDR2 sequences are SGDLS and YYNGEE. The CDR3 covers 15 residues. DNA for the CDR3: TGTGCCAGCAGCGTAGATCACAGATCCAATCAGCCCCAGCATTTT. Encoded protein: CASSVDHRSNQPQHF. Full variable domain (rest looked up from reference TRBV9 and TRBJ1-5): DSGVTQTPKHLITATGQRVTLRCSPRSGDLSVYWYQQSLDQGLQFLIQYYNGEERAKGNILERFSAQQFPDLHSELNLSSLELGDSALYFCASSVDHRSNQPQHFGDGTRLSIL.

This clonotype occurred a few times. V is TRBV7-6 and J is TRBJ2-7; no clear D gene. The CDR3 loop spans 14 amino acids. Deletions cut 5 bases from V and 2 bases from J, with 13 bases between. Germline CDR1 reads SGHVS; CDR2 reads FNYEAQ. This CDR3 reads CASSLLGDTYEQYF. The CDR3 DNA reads as TGTGCCAGCAGCCTTCTTGGGGATACCTACGAGCAGTACTTC. The variable domain in full, completed from reference TRBV7-6 and TRBJ2-7, reads GAGVSQSPRYKVTKRGQDVALRCDPISGHVSLYWYRQALGQGPEFLTYFNYEAQQDKSGLPNDRFSAERPEGSISTLTIQRTEQRDSAMYRCASSLLGDTYEQYFGPGTRLTVT.